A selection of T cell receptor beta chains follows, all from one sample in a study of blood T cell repertoires in COVID-19. TCRdb's copy holds only in-frame clones and misses some; the assay was immunoSEQ multiplex PCR. The sample lists some 180,000 clones, approximately 90% seen once, with about 26% in the top ten. Sequencing input: PBMCs or T cells enriched from blood (not recorded which). These receptors were collected from a woman in her thirties or forties in a cohort exposed to, infected with or recovered from COVID-19 (not recorded which). Each CDR3 is given with its conserved first and last residue. A D gene is named only where the DNA matches it firmly. Rows may omit the clone size; those that give it use once, few, many or a size class.

v_call: TRBV24-1; clone_size: -; d_call: TRBD2; j_call: TRBJ2-1; cdr3_nt: TGTGCCACCAACCCGGGGGGGCAATACAATGAGCAGTTCTTC; cdr3_aa: CATNPGGQYNEQFF
v_call: TRBV19; clone_size: -; d_call: -; j_call: TRBJ2-6; cdr3_nt: TGTGCCAGTAGTATAGCGGGGTCCGGGGCCAACGTCCTGACTTTC; cdr3_aa: CASSIAGSGANVLTF
v_call: TRBV3-1/TRBV3-2; clone_size: -; d_call: TRBD2; j_call: TRBJ2-1; cdr3_nt: TGTGCCAGCTATCAAGCAGGGACTAGGTCCAATGAGCAGTTCTTC; cdr3_aa: CASYQAGTRSNEQFF
v_call: TRBV9; clone_size: -; d_call: -; j_call: TRBJ1-1; cdr3_nt: TGTGCCAGCAGCCCGCGAGTGAACACTGAAGCTTTCTTT; cdr3_aa: CASSPRVNTEAFF
v_call: TRBV12-3/TRBV12-4; clone_size: -; d_call: -; j_call: TRBJ1-1; cdr3_nt: TGTGCCAGCAGACCCCCGGGTAAGTCTGAAGCTTTCTTT; cdr3_aa: CASRPPGKSEAFF
v_call: TRBV7-2; clone_size: -; d_call: -; j_call: TRBJ1-5; cdr3_nt: TGTGCCAGCAGCTTAGCCCCCGACAGGCCCCAGCATTTT; cdr3_aa: CASSLAPDRPQHF
v_call: TRBV6-6; clone_size: -; d_call: TRBD2; j_call: TRBJ2-5; cdr3_nt: TGTGCCAGCAGTCGACTACTAGCGGGGGGGCCTAGGGAGACCCAGTACTTC; cdr3_aa: CASSRLLAGGPRETQYF
v_call: TRBV5-5; clone_size: -; d_call: TRBD2; j_call: TRBJ2-2; cdr3_nt: TGTGCCAGCAGCGTAAGACTAGCGGGCGACACCGGGGAGCTGTTTTTT; cdr3_aa: CASSVRLAGDTGELFF
v_call: TRBV2; clone_size: once; d_call: TRBD1; j_call: TRBJ2-6; cdr3_nt: TGTGCCAGCAGTGGAATACCCGGGGACAGGGGTATACCTGGGGCCAACGTCCTGACTTTC; cdr3_aa: CASSGIPGDRGIPGANVLTF
v_call: TRBV4-1; clone_size: -; d_call: TRBD2; j_call: TRBJ2-7; cdr3_nt: TGCGCCAGCAGCCAGAATAGCGGGGAAGACTACGAGCAGTACTTC; cdr3_aa: CASSQNSGEDYEQYF
v_call: TRBV6-5; clone_size: -; d_call: -; j_call: TRBJ1-1; cdr3_nt: TGTGCCAGCAGTTCCTATTACTACTCGGTGAACACTGAAGCTTTCTTT; cdr3_aa: CASSSYYYSVNTEAFF
v_call: TRBV11-2; clone_size: -; d_call: -; j_call: TRBJ2-3; cdr3_nt: TGTGCCAGCAGCGGAGGCGGCCGGACGCAGTATTTT; cdr3_aa: CASSGGGRTQYF
v_call: TRBV28; clone_size: -; d_call: -; j_call: TRBJ1-2; cdr3_nt: TGTGCCAGCAGTTTAAGGGGAATGAGCGGCTACACCTTC; cdr3_aa: CASSLRGMSGYTF
v_call: TRBV5-1; clone_size: -; d_call: TRBD1; j_call: TRBJ2-1; cdr3_nt: TGCGCCAGCAGCTCGGGGACAGGGAGTGGCGATGAGCAGTTCTTC; cdr3_aa: CASSSGTGSGDEQFF
v_call: TRBV27; clone_size: -; d_call: -; j_call: TRBJ2-1; cdr3_nt: TGTGCCAGCAGTTTGGGTGGGTTCGAGGGCAATGAGCAGTTCTTC; cdr3_aa: CASSLGGFEGNEQFF
v_call: TRBV25-1; clone_size: many; d_call: -; j_call: TRBJ2-1; cdr3_nt: TGTGTAACCGCCGAGGGGGGGAACAATGAGCAGTTCTTC; cdr3_aa: CVTAEGGNNEQFF
v_call: TRBV7-6; clone_size: -; d_call: TRBD1; j_call: TRBJ2-1; cdr3_nt: TGTGCCAGCAGCTTAGTTTTATGGACAGGGAACAATGAGCAGTTCTTC; cdr3_aa: CASSLVLWTGNNEQFF
v_call: TRBV20-1; clone_size: -; d_call: TRBD2; j_call: TRBJ2-3; cdr3_nt: TGCAGTGCTAGTAGCGGGGGGGTTGCAGATACGCAGTATTTT; cdr3_aa: CSASSGGVADTQYF
v_call: TRBV27; clone_size: -; d_call: -; j_call: TRBJ1-2; cdr3_nt: TGTGCCAGCAGTTTATCCCCGGGAGGAGTGGGTGGCTACACCTTC; cdr3_aa: CASSLSPGGVGGYTF
v_call: TRBV7-2; clone_size: -; d_call: TRBD1; j_call: TRBJ1-1; cdr3_nt: TGTGCCAGCAGCTTAGTTTGGACAGGGCGCACTGAAGCTTTCTTT; cdr3_aa: CASSLVWTGRTEAFF
v_call: TRBV13; clone_size: -; d_call: TRBD1; j_call: TRBJ1-4; cdr3_nt: TGTGCCAGCAGCCATGGACAGGGACCAGAAAAACTGTTTTTT; cdr3_aa: CASSHGQGPEKLFF
v_call: TRBV29-1; clone_size: once; d_call: -; j_call: TRBJ1-1; cdr3_nt: TGCAGCGGATGCCTCACAGAGTACACTGAAGCTTTCTTT; cdr3_aa: CSGCLTEYTEAFF
v_call: TRBV4-1; clone_size: -; d_call: TRBD1; j_call: TRBJ1-2; cdr3_nt: TGCGCCAGCAGCCAAGGCAGGGGACAGGGTCTGAATGGCTACACCTTC; cdr3_aa: CASSQGRGQGLNGYTF
v_call: TRBV28; clone_size: -; d_call: -; j_call: TRBJ2-2; cdr3_nt: TGTGCCGTCCCGAGGAGAACCGGGGAGCTGTTTTTT; cdr3_aa: CAVPRRTGELFF
v_call: TRBV27; clone_size: -; d_call: TRBD1; j_call: TRBJ2-1; cdr3_nt: TGTGCCAGCAGTTTGACAGGGGCTTGGAATGAGCAGTTCTTC; cdr3_aa: CASSLTGAWNEQFF
v_call: TRBV12-3/TRBV12-4; clone_size: -; d_call: TRBD2; j_call: TRBJ2-1; cdr3_nt: TGTGCCAGCAGGACTAGCGGGAGCAATGAGCAGTTCTTC; cdr3_aa: CASRTSGSNEQFF
v_call: TRBV7-9; clone_size: -; d_call: -; j_call: TRBJ2-5; cdr3_nt: TGTGCCAGCAGCTTATACTGGCCGTCGAGCGGGCCACAAGAGACCCAGTACTTC; cdr3_aa: CASSLYWPSSGPQETQYF
v_call: TRBV2; clone_size: -; d_call: -; j_call: TRBJ2-1; cdr3_nt: TGTGCCAGCAGCCCCGGCGGAGGAGACAATGAGCAGTTCTTC; cdr3_aa: CASSPGGGDNEQFF
v_call: TRBV27; clone_size: -; d_call: TRBD1; j_call: TRBJ1-2; cdr3_nt: TGTGCCAGCAGACGCAGGGGGGCCTATGGCTACACCTTC; cdr3_aa: CASRRRGAYGYTF
v_call: TRBV24-1; clone_size: -; d_call: TRBD2; j_call: TRBJ2-3; cdr3_nt: TGTGCCACCAGTGATCAGGGACTAGCGGAACCCACAGATACGCAGTATTTT; cdr3_aa: CATSDQGLAEPTDTQYF